These 7 T cell receptor beta chains share one sample of origin, sequenced in a study of T cell repertoires in cytomegalovirus infection. TCRdb independently ran MiXCR on the reads; one entry per CDR3 protein. The sample has roughly 200,000 distinct CDR3 sequences; about a sixth are singletons. Input material: CD8+ T cells from PBMCs. Receptor source: a human donor in good health (CMV status not recorded). Some clones in this sample may be carry-over from other donors' samples.

The genes are TRBV27 and TRBJ1-1, with D uncertain. The CDR3 sequence is 13 residues long. Per the germline V gene, CDR1 is MNHEY and CDR2 is SMNVEV (reference sequence). V gave up 6 bases and J gave up 1 base, with 9 bases separating them. CDR3 sequence: CASRGGRNTEAFF. The CDR3 nucleotides read TGTGCCAGCAGAGGAGGGAGGAACACTGAAGCTTTCTTT.

This clonotype occurred a few times. V and J are TRBV12-3 or TRBV12-4 and TRBJ1-1; D is possibly TRBD1 (6 bases). The CDR3 is 13 residues long. V shed 6 bases and J shed 6 bases, with 14 bases lying between them. The CDR3 DNA reads TGTGCCAGCAGCCAGGGGCAAAGGGCTGAAGCTTTCTTT. Protein: CASSQGQRAEAFF.

This clonotype has a count of ten or more. At one end the junction does not follow the germline gene, possibly because of a read error. The chain carries TRBV5-1 and TRBJ2-1; D call uncertain. CDR1 and CDR2 from the germline V gene are SGHRS and YFSETQ. This CDR3 contains 11 residues. CDR3 in amino acids: CASSLSNEQFF. The CDR3 bases are TGTGCCAGCAGCTTGTCCAATGAGCAGTTCTTC.

The chain recombines TRBV6-2 or TRBV6-3 with TRBJ2-7; D not resolved. The CDR3 extends over 18 amino acids. Trimming left V 2 bases short and J 0 bases short, with 20 bases between. Germline CDR1 is MNHEY and CDR2 is SVGEGT. For the CDR3, the DNA is TGTGCCAGCAGTTACGCACTCCGACGAATTCGAGTCTCCTACGAGCAGTACTTC. As protein: CASSYALRRIRVSYEQYF.

This sequence joins TRBV27 and TRBJ2-1; 12 positions match TRBD2. V was pared by 5 bases and J by 0 bases, with 8 bases of the junction left unmatched. There are 18 residues in the CDR3. In germline, CDR1 is MNHEY, CDR2 SMNVEV (reference sequence). The CDR3 DNA reads TGTGCCAGCAGTCTGACTAGCGGGGGTTTCAGCTCCTACAATGAGCAGTTCTTC. Translation gives CASSLTSGGFSSYNEQFF.

This chain joins TRBV2 and TRBJ1-4; no clear D. CDR3 length: 16 amino acids. Between the trimmed V and J ends, which lost 5 bases and 4 bases, there was a span of 17 bases. Germline assignment: CDR1 SNHLY and CDR2 FYNNEI. CDR3 sequence: CASSFNHRVFNEKLFF. The CDR3 DNA reads TGTGCCAGCAGTTTTAATCACCGGGTCTTTAATGAAAAACTGTTTTTT.

The chain has TRBV28 and TRBJ2-7; 12 bases are a match to TRBD1. Trimming took 5 bases from V and 6 from J; bases not matched to a gene: 11. From germline, CDR1 is MDHEN and CDR2 SYDVKM. CDR3 size: 16 residues. The CDR3 loop is CASSTRPGQGAFEQYF. CDR3 nucleotides: TGTGCCAGCAGTACTCGGCCGGGACAGGGGGCATTCGAGCAGTACTTC. The full variable domain, its missing parts supplied by reference TRBV28 and TRBJ2-7, is DVKVTQSSRYLVKRTGEKVFLECVQDMDHENMFWYRQDPGLGLRLIYFSYDVKMKEKGDIPEGYSVSREKKERFSLILESASTNQTSMYLCASSTRPGQGAFEQYFGPGTRLTVT.